This T cell receptor (beta chain) was profiled in a study of cytomegalovirus exposure and HLA in healthy donors. The wider study: The Caucasian-associated ancestry cluster contained roughly four fifths of the approximately 410 genotyped donors.

The primer mix had 60 Vbeta and 13 Jbeta primers. Repertoires were generated with immunoSEQ multiplex PCR, while TCRdb's copy carries only in-frame clones and drops some. The sample records approximately 120,000 clones, 83% being singletons. Study-wide findings and caveats: Association with HLA alleles at 0.05 false discovery rate was found for 15,000 to 20,000 TCR beta sequences in a later analysis. Highly shared sequence variants in one cluster were likely a sequencing artifact.

Concerning this clone: Its antigen remains unidentified.

The source material was PBMCs. This receptor was obtained from a woman between 40 and 50 years old in good health and CMV-seropositive.

For the CDR3, the DNA is TGCGCCAGCAGCCAAGATAAGGGGACAGGGGGTGAGCAGTTCTTC. Translating gives CASSQDKGTGGEQFF. This sequence joins TRBV4-3 and TRBJ2-1; 11 nucleotides agree with TRBD1. V was clipped by 0 bases and J by 9 bases; unmatched bases: 4. Germline V gene lookup returns CDR1 LGHNA and CDR2 YSLEER. This CDR3 comprises 15 residues.